These 13 T cell receptor beta chains were all obtained from the same sample, sequenced in a study of cytomegalovirus exposure and HLA in healthy donors. The method was immunoSEQ multiplex PCR; TCRdb's version includes in-frame clones alone and lacks a portion of them. The sample lists 95,000 to 150,000 clones; over 90% were seen once. The sequencing sample was made of PBMCs. The receptors originated from a young woman in good health and CMV-seronegative.

The V call is TRBV10-3, the J call TRBJ1-2, with D unresolved. V lost 4 bases to trimming and J lost 5 bases, with 11 bases between them. The CDR3 sequence is 13 residues long. Germline V gene sequence: CDR1 ENHRY, CDR2 SYGVKD. The CDR3 DNA follows: TGTGCCATCAGTGCGGGAGGGAATTATGGCTACACCTTC. It translates to CAISAGGNYGYTF.

The chain employs TRBV30 and TRBJ1-1; 7 nucleotides match TRBD1. V was pared by 3 bases and J by 4 bases, with 8 bases of the junction left unmatched. This CDR3 comprises 14 residues. Germline-derived CDR1 and CDR2 are GTSNPN and SVGIG (reference sequence). The CDR3 DNA sequence: TGTGCCTGGAGCCTCTTACAGGGGCCCACTGAAGCTTTCTTT. It codes for CAWSLLQGPTEAFF.

This chain connects TRBV7-8 to TRBJ2-1, with 14 nucleotides matching TRBD2. Germline V gene sequence: CDR1 SGHVS, CDR2 FQNEAQ. The CDR3 covers 18 residues. J lost 10 bases, V lost 5 bases, and 16 bases had no gene match. The CDR3 region is CASSTEPGTSGSKSEQFF. Written as DNA, the CDR3 is TGTGCCAGCAGCACCGAGCCCGGGACTAGCGGGAGTAAGTCGGAGCAGTTCTTC.

V is TRBV30 and J is TRBJ2-5; D is perhaps TRBD2 (6 bases). The germline V gene has CDR1 GTSNPN and CDR2 SVGIG (reference sequence). Between the trimmed V and J ends, which lost 2 bases and 4 bases, there was a span of 11 bases. This CDR3 comprises 13 residues. The CDR3 loop reads CAWSFGAGETQYF. The CDR3 DNA reads as TGTGCCTGGAGTTTCGGAGCGGGAGAGACCCAGTACTTC.

The chain combines TRBV30 with TRBJ2-7, with 8 positions matching TRBD2. This CDR3 comprises 15 residues. CDR1 GTSNPN and CDR2 SVGIG come from the germline V gene (reference sequence). V lost 0 bases to trimming and J lost 3 bases; unmatched junction nucleotides: 7. In DNA, the CDR3 is TGTGCCTGGAGTGTTGGTGGGAGCGGGGGCTACGAGCAGTACTTC. Translation: CAWSVGGSGGYEQYF.

The V gene is TRBV5-1, the J gene TRBJ2-7, with TRBD2 identical over 7 bases. Germline loops: CDR1 SGHRS, CDR2 YFSETQ. The CDR3 loop spans 13 amino acids. The V and J ends lost 1 base and 12 bases, in that order; junction bases with no gene match: 10. In nucleotides, the CDR3 is TGCGCCAGCAGCTTGACGGGGGGTCGTGAATTGTACTTC. It specifies CASSLTGGRELYF.

The rearrangement uses TRBV5-6 and TRBJ1-4, with D uncertain. The V end lost 0 bases, the J end lost 0 bases, and 9 bases lay between the germline ends. This CDR3 has 16 amino acids. Germline CDR1 SGHDT, CDR2 YYEEEE. CDR3 amino acids: CASSLVSAATNEKLFF. CDR3 nucleotide sequence: TGTGCCAGCAGCTTGGTTTCCGCAGCAACTAATGAAAAACTGTTTTTT.

The chain is built from TRBV7-9 and TRBJ2-3; the D is unclear. Germline CDR1 SEHNR, CDR2 FQNEAQ (reference sequence). The CDR3 spans 12 residues. Trimming pared 4 bases from V and 4 bases from J, leaving 6 bases between. The CDR3 DNA reads TGTGCCAGCAGCTACTTCTCAGATACGCAGTATTTT. This translates into CASSYFSDTQYF.

This clone appeared once. The chain combines TRBV19 with TRBJ1-5; 7 bases align to TRBD1. V trimming: 4 bases; J trimming: 2 bases; junction bases outside the gene matches: 11. The V gene's germline CDR1 is LNHDA and CDR2 SQIVND (reference sequence). There are 17 residues in the CDR3. CDR3 coding DNA: TGTGCCAGTAGTACCGCCCTGGACAGGAGGGGCAATCAGCCCCAGCATTTT. Translated, it gives CASSTALDRRGNQPQHF.

This rearrangement joins TRBV28 to TRBJ2-1; 10 bases are a match to TRBD1. J lost 12 bases, V lost 7 bases, and 9 bases had no gene match. The germline V gene encodes CDR1 MDHEN and CDR2 SYDVKM. The CDR3 loop spans 13 amino acids. The chain's CDR3 is CASTGTGVFGQFF. The CDR3 DNA is TGTGCCAGCACCGGGACAGGGGTTTTCGGGCAGTTCTTC.

This sequence joins TRBV5-4 and TRBJ2-1; TRBD1 aligns across 8 bases. Germline V lookup: CDR1 SGHNT, CDR2 YYREEE (reference sequence). The CDR3 is 15 amino acids. Trimming removed 4 bases from V and 9 bases from J; junction bases left unmatched: 12. This CDR3 reads CASSDDGTGAVEQFF. The CDR3 DNA is TGTGCCAGCAGCGACGACGGGACAGGTGCGGTTGAGCAGTTCTTC.

V and J are TRBV6-1 and TRBJ1-1; a possible D gene is TRBD1 (6 bases). Germline V gene data show CDR1 as MNHNS and CDR2 as SASEGT. V was clipped by 5 bases and J by 10 bases, with 17 bases between them. CDR3 size: 13 residues. The DNA for the CDR3 is TGTGCCAGCAGTCATCAGGGGCGGTGGGGAGCTTTCTTT. The encoded protein is CASSHQGRWGAFF.

This clone showed up just a few times. The V call is TRBV28, the J call TRBJ2-7; the D gene is possibly TRBD2 (5 bases). CDR1 MDHEN and CDR2 SYDVKM come from the germline V gene. The CDR3 consists of 12 residues. The V end was cut by 8 bases, the J end by 0 bases, with 8 bases between. CDR3 nucleotide sequence: TGTGCCAGCGGGAGTTTCTCCTACGAGCAGTACTTC. This sequence encodes CASGSFSYEQYF.